This TCR beta chain was sequenced in a study of beta chain features in type 1 diabetes. The study reverse transcribed the entire isolated RNA, so it sequenced expressed TCRB transcripts. About 3.6 million reads was the average for naive, central memory and regulatory T cell samples. Generated by immunoSEQ multiplex PCR, the TCRdb table keeps only in-frame clones and is missing some. There are 200,000 to 250,000 clones in the sample; under 13% occur only once, and about 1.2% lies in the top ten. Findings of the study overall: Short templates might get an advantage during PCR, and this would be equal in patients and controls.

In the case of this clone: Its antigen remains unknown.

The clonotype comes from a man between 18 and 35 years old in good health. The sequencing input was central memory CD4+ T cells from blood.

The CDR3 DNA follows: TGTGCCAGCAGCTTCCTCCAAGAGACCCAGTACTTC. Amino acid sequence: CASSFLQETQYF. The chain uses TRBV5-4 and TRBJ2-5; D not certain. This CDR3 has 12 residues. V was cut by 2 bases and J by 1 base, with 3 bases left in between. Germline lookup yields CDR1 SGHNT and CDR2 YYREEE (reference sequence).